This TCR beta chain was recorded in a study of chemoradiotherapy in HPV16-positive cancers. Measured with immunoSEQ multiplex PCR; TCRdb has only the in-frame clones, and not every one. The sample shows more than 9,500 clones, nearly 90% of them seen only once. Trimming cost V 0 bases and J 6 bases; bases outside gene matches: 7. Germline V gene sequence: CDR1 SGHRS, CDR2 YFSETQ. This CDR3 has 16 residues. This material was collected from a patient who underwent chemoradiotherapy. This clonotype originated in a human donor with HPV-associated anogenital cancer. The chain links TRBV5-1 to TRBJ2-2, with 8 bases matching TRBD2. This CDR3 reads CASSLAGGLLSGELFF. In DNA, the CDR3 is TGCGCCAGCAGCTTGGCGGGGGGGCTTTTGTCCGGGGAGCTGTTTTTT.